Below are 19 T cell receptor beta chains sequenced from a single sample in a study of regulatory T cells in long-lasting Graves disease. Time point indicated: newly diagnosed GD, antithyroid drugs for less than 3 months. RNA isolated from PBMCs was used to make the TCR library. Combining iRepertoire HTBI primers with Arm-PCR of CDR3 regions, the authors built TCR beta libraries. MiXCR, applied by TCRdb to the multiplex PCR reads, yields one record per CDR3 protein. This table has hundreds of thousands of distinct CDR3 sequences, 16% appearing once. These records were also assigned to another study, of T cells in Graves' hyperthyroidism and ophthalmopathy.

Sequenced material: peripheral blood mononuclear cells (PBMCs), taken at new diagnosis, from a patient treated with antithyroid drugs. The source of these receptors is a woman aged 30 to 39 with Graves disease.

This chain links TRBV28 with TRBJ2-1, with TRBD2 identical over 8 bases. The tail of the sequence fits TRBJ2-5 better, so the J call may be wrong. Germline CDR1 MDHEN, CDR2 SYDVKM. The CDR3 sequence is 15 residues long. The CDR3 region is CASSTTSGGGETQYF. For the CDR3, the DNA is TGTGCCAGCAGCACTACTAGCGGCGGCGGAGAGACCCAGTACTTC.

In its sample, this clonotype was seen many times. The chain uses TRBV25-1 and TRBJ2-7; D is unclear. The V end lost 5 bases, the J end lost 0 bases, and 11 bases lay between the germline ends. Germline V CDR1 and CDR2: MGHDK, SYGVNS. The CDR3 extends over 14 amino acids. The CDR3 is CASSRKRSSYEQYF. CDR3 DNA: TGTGCCAGCAGTAGGAAGAGGAGCTCCTACGAGCAGTACTTC.

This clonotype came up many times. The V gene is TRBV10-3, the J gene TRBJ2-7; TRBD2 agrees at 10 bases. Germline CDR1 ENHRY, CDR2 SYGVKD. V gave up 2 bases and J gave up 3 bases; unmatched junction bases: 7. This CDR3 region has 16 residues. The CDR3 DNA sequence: TGTGCCATCAGTGAGGGAAGCGGGAGGGGGGGCTACGAGCAGTACTTC. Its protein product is CAISEGSGRGGYEQYF.

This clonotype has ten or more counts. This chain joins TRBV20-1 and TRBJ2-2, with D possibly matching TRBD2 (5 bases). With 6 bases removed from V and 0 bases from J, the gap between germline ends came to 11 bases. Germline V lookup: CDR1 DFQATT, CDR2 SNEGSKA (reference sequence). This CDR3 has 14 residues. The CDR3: CSAIRESNTGELFF. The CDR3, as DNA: TGCAGTGCGATTAGGGAGTCGAACACCGGGGAGCTGTTTTTT.

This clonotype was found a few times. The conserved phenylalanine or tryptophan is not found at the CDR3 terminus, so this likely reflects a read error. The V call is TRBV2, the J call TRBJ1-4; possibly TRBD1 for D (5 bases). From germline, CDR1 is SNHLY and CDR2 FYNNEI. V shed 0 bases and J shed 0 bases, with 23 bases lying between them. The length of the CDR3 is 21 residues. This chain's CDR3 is CASSEALLHWGRGSTNEKLFS. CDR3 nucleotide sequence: TGTGCCAGCAGTGAAGCGCTTCTTCATTGGGGACGAGGCTCAACTAATGAAAAACTGTTTTCT.

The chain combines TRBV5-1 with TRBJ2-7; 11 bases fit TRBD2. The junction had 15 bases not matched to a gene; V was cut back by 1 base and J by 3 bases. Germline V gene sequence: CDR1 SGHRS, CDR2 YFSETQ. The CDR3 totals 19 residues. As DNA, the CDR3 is TGCGCCAGCAGCTTGCATGGACCTGTAGCGGGAGGGCCGAGCTACGAGCAGTACTTC. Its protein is CASSLHGPVAGGPSYEQYF.

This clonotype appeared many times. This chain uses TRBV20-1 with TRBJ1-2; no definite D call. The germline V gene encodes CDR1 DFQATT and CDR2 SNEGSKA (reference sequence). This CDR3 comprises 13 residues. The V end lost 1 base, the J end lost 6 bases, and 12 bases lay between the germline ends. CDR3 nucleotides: TGCAGTGCTAGAGGGCGTCTAGAAGATGGCTACACCTTC. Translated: CSARGRLEDGYTF.

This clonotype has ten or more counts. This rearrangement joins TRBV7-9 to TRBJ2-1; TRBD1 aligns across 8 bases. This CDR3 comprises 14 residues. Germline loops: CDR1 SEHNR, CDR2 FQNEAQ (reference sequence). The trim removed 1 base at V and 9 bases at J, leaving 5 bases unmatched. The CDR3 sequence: CASSLVAGGSEQFF. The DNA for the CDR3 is TGTGCCAGCAGCTTAGTTGCAGGGGGCAGTGAGCAGTTCTTC.

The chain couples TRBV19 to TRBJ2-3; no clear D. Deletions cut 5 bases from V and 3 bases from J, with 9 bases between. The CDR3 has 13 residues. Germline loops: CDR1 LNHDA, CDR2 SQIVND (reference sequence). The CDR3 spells CASSVRHTDTQYF. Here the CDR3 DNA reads TGTGCCAGTAGTGTCAGACATACAGATACGCAGTATTTT.

The DNA for the CDR3 is TGTGCCAGCAGTGGACGGGACTACTCCTACGAGCAGTACTTC. Its translation: CASSGRDYSYEQYF. This chain joins TRBV6-1 and TRBJ2-7; 7 nucleotides align to TRBD2. This CDR3 contains 14 residues. V lost 4 bases to trimming and J lost 0 bases; unmatched junction nucleotides: 3. CDR1 and CDR2 from the germline V gene are MNHNS and SASEGT.

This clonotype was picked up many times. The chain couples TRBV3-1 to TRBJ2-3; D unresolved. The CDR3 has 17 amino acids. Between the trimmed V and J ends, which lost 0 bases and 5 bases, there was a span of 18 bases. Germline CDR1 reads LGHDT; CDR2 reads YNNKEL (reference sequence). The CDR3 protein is CASSQDYGRDIVDTQYF. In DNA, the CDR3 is TGTGCCAGCAGCCAAGACTACGGCAGAGATATTGTAGATACGCAGTATTTT.

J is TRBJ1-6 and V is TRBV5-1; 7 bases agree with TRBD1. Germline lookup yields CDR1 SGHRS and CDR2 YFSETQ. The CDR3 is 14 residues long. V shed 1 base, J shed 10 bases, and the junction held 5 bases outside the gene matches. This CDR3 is CASSLFTGESPLHF. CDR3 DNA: TGCGCCAGCAGCTTGTTTACAGGGGAGTCACCCCTCCACTTT. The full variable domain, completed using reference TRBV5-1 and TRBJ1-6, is KAGVTQTPRYLIKTRGQQVTLSCSPISGHRSVSWYQQTPGQGLQFLFEYFSETQRNKGNFPGRFSGRQFSNSRSEMNVSTLELGDSALYLCASSLFTGESPLHFGNGTRLTVT.

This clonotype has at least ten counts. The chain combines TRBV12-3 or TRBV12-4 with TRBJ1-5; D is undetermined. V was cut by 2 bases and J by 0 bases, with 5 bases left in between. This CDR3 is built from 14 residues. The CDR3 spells CASSLRLSNQPQHF. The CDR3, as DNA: TGTGCCAGCAGTTTAAGGCTTAGCAATCAGCCCCAGCATTTT.

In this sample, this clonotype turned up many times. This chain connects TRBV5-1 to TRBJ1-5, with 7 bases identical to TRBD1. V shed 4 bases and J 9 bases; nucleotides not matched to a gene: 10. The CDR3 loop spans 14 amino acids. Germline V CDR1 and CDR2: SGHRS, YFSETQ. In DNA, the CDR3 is TGCGCCAGCAGCCCTGGGACAGTGGGCCGGCCCCAGCATTTT. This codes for CASSPGTVGRPQHF.

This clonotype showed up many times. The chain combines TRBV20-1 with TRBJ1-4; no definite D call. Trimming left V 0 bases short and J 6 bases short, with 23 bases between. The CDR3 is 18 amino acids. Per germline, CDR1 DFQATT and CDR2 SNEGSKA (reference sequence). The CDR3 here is CSARDPVQRAVDYEKLFF. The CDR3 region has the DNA TGCAGTGCTAGAGATCCGGTTCAACGGGCAGTAGATTATGAAAAACTGTTTTTT.

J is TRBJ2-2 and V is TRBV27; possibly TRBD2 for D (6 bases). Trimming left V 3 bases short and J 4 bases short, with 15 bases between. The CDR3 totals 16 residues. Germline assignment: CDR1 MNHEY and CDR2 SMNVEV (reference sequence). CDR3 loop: CASSLAAGTSTGELFF. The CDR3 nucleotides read TGTGCCAGCAGTTTGGCTGCCGGGACTTCCACCGGGGAGCTGTTTTTT.

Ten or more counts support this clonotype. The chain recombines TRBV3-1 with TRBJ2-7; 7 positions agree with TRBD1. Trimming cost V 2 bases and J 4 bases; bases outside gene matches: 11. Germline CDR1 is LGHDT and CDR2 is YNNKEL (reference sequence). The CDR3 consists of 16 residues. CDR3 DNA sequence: TGTGCCAGCAGCCAATTTGGGACAGCCGGTACTTACGAGCAGTACTTC. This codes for CASSQFGTAGTYEQYF.

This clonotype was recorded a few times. CDR3 coding DNA: TGTGCCAGCAGCTCAACGCATTTAAGGGGTGAGACCCAGTACTTC. Amino acid sequence: CASSSTHLRGETQYF. This chain uses TRBV7-9 with TRBJ2-5; maybe TRBD1 (5 bases). Trimming stripped 4 bases from V and 5 bases from J, with 17 bases between. The germline CDR1 and CDR2 sequences are SEHNR and FQNEAQ (reference sequence). The CDR3 totals 15 residues.

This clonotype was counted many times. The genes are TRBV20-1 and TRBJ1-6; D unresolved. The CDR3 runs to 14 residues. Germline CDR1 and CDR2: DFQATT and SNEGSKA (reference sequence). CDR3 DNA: TGCAGCCCCGAGGTTGGCGGGGTGTTTTCACCCCTCCACTTT. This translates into CSPEVGGVFSPLHF.